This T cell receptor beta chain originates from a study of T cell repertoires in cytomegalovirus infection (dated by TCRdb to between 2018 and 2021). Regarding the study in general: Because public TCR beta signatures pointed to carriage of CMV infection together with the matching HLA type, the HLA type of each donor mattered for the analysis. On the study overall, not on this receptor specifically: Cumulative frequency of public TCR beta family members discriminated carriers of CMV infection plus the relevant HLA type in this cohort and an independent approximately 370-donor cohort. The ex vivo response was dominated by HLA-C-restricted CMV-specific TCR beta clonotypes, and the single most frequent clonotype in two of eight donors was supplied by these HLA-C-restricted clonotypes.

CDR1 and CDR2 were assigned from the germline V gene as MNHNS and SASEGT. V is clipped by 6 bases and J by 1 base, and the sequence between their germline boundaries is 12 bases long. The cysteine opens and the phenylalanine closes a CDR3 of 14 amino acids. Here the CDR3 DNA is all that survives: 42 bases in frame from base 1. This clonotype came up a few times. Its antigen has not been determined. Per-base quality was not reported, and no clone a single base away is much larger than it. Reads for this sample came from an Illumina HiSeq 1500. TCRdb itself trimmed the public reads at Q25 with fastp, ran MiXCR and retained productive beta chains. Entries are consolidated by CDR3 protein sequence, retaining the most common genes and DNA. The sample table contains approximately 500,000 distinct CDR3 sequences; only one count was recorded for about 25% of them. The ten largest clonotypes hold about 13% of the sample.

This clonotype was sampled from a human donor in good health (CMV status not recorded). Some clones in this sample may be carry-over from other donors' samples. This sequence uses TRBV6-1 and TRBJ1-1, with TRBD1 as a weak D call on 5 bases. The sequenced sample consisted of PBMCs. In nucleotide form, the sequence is TGTGCCAGCAGCGAGGGACGGTCGAACACTGAAGCTTTCTTT. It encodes CASSEGRSNTEAFF.